This TCR beta chain was observed in a study of PD-L1 blockade in urothelial cancer. The CDR3 has 15 residues. The ends lost 5 bases at V and 3 bases at J; junction bases unmatched: 5. The germline V gene has CDR1 SGHTA and CDR2 FQGTGA. Clones were read by immunoSEQ multiplex PCR, and TCRdb kept only the in-frame ones, dropping some. Of tens of thousands of clones in the sample, 84% are singletons; the top ten hold 8% to 10%. Sample time point: pretreatment peripheral blood. This TCR derives from a woman in her sixties or seventies with urothelial cancer. V gene TRBV7-3 combines with J gene TRBJ2-7; 12 nucleotides match TRBD2. The input for sequencing was PBMCs, taken around atezolizumab (anti-PD-L1) treatment. The DNA for the CDR3 is TGTGCCAGCAGCCTACTAGCGGGAGGCCACTACGAGCAGTACTTC. It translates to CASSLLAGGHYEQYF.